The sequence of this T cell receptor beta chain was determined in a study of T cell changes during pregnancy in multiple sclerosis. TCRdb's table, derived via immunoSEQ multiplex PCR, lists solely in-frame clones and lacks some. The sample contains tens of thousands of clones, roughly nine tenths of which appear only once. The ends were cut back, 1 base at V and 0 bases at J, with 11 bases in the middle. The CDR3 is 16 residues long. CDR1 and CDR2 (germline): LGHNA, YNFKEQ. Sequenced here: CD4+ T cells from peripheral blood mononuclear cells, sampled in the third trimester of pregnancy. The clonotype originates from a female donor in good health, enrolled as a control in a pregnancy study. The chain combines TRBV4-2 with TRBJ2-3, with D unresolved. In nucleotides, the CDR3 is TGTGCCAGCAGCCAAGGTCCACTATCTAGCACAGATACGCAGTATTTT. As protein: CASSQGPLSSTDTQYF.